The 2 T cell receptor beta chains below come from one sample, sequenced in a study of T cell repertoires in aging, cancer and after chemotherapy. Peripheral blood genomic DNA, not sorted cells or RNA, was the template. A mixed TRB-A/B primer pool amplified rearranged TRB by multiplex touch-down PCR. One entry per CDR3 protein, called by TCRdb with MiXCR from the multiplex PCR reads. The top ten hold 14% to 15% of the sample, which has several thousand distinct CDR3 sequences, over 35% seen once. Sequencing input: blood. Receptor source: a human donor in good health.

In DNA form, the CDR3 reads TGCGCCAGCAGCTTGGACAGGGGGGCTGAAGCTTTCTTT. Translating gives CASSLDRGAEAFF. The V gene is TRBV5-1, the J gene TRBJ1-1; 8 positions agree with TRBD1. The junction had 1 base not matched to a gene; V was cut back by 0 bases and J by 6 bases. There are 13 residues in the CDR3. Germline V gene sequence: CDR1 SGHRS, CDR2 YFSETQ.

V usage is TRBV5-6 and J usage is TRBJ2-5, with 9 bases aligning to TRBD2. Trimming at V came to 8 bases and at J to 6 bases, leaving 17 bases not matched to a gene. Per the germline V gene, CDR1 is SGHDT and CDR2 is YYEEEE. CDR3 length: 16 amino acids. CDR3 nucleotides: TGTGCCAGTGCCCAGGCTGGCGGGGGGGCGGTCAAGACCCAGTACTTC. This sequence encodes CASAQAGGGAVKTQYF.